This T cell receptor beta chain was sequenced for a study of tumor and adjacent non-tumor tissue in lung cancer. About the study: Patients were aged roughly 30 to 76, about 10 men and 5 women, stage I to III.

Three rounds of nested PCR, following a modified ARM-PCR protocol, produced the TCRbeta library. In TCRdb, the multiplex PCR reads were re-called with MiXCR into one record per CDR3 protein. The data contain more than 75,000 distinct CDR3 sequences, about two thirds of them singletons. The germline CDR1 and CDR2 sequences are MDHEN and SYDVKM. The CDR3 runs 12 residues. This sample's RNA came from whole unsorted tissue. On this clonotype itself: Its ends do not fully match the called genes, so a read error is possible.

Sequenced input: lung tumor tissue. The genes are TRBV28 and TRBJ1-2; D gene ambiguous. The source is a woman aged 70-85 years with non-small cell lung cancer. The CDR3 region is CTSKAMDYGYTF. The CDR3 coding sequence is TGTACCAGCAAGGCAATGGACTATGGCTACACCTTC.